The 7 T cell receptor beta chains given below trace back to one sample, sequenced in a study of blood T cell repertoires in COVID-19. Profiling relied on immunoSEQ multiplex PCR, and the TCRdb table lists in-frame clones only, not all of them. The sample includes about 360,000 clones, 65% to 90% of them seen just once. Sequenced material: peripheral blood. The receptors were gathered from a woman aged 55-70 years with COVID-19, enrolled during active disease.

The chain is built from TRBV6-5 and TRBJ1-2; 8 nucleotides agree with TRBD1. CDR1 is MNHEY, CDR2 SVGAGI, per germline. V dropped 0 bases and J dropped 6; count of bases not matched to a gene: 3. The CDR3 extends over 14 amino acids. The CDR3 here is CASSYSDRADGYTF. The CDR3, as DNA: TGTGCCAGCAGTTACTCGGACAGGGCGGATGGCTACACCTTC.

V and J are TRBV6-4 and TRBJ1-2; D possibly corresponds to TRBD1 (6 bases). Trimming pared 6 bases from V and 6 bases from J, leaving 20 bases between. Germline-derived CDR1 and CDR2 are MRHNA and SNTAGT. The CDR3 has 15 residues. In DNA form, the CDR3 reads TGTGCCAGCAGCGGGAACAGGGTGAATTTCAATGGCTACACCTTC. It encodes CASSGNRVNFNGYTF.

The J gene is TRBJ2-5, the V gene TRBV20-1, with a possible D match to TRBD2 (5 bases). Trimming shortened V by 3 bases and J by 1 base, and 12 bases separated the two germline ends. Per germline, CDR1 DFQATT and CDR2 SNEGSKA (reference sequence). This CDR3 contains 14 residues. CDR3 sequence (DNA): TGCAGTGCTAGTATGTCGGGGTCCCAAGAGACCCAGTACTTC. Amino acid sequence: CSASMSGSQETQYF.

V usage is TRBV10-3 and J usage is TRBJ2-3; 15 bases line up with TRBD2. CDR1 is ENHRY, CDR2 SYGVKD, per germline. The V gene end was trimmed by 0 bases and the J gene end by 0 bases; junction bases not matched to a gene: 4. The CDR3 totals 19 residues. Here the CDR3 DNA reads TGTGCCATCAGTGAGTCAAGGACTAGCGGGGGGGCCAGCACAGATACGCAGTATTTT. Amino acid sequence: CAISESRTSGGASTDTQYF.

The chain couples TRBV6-6 to TRBJ2-5; no firm D call. CDR1 is MNHNY and CDR2 is SVGAGI in the germline V gene (reference sequence). Trimming shortened V by 0 bases and J by 5 bases, and 10 bases separated the two germline ends. The CDR3 has 14 amino acids. CDR3 in DNA: TGTGCCAGCAGTTACTCGCCAGGTGGGGAGACCCAGTACTTC. This translates into CASSYSPGGETQYF.

In this sample, this clone turned up once. The V call is TRBV19, the J call TRBJ1-2, with D tentatively TRBD1 (5 bases). Trimming removed 6 bases at V and 4 bases at J, with 15 bases between. CDR3 length equals 14 residues. The germline V gene encodes CDR1 LNHDA and CDR2 SQIVND (reference sequence). CDR3 sequence reads: CASSRQTDLYGYTF. CDR3 bases: TGTGCCAGTAGCAGACAGACAGACCTCTATGGCTACACCTTC.

V usage is TRBV7-8 and J usage is TRBJ1-1; D uncertain. Germline V gives CDR1 SGHVS, CDR2 FQNEAQ. Trimming removed 5 bases from V and 1 base from J, with 11 bases in between. This CDR3 has 14 amino acids. In DNA form, the CDR3 reads TGTGCCAGCAGCCGAGGGAGCAGGAACACTGAAGCTTTCTTT. It yields the protein CASSRGSRNTEAFF.